One sample yielded the 8 T cell receptor beta chains listed below, sequenced in a study of cytomegalovirus exposure and HLA in healthy donors. Amplification used 60 Vbeta primers and 13 Jbeta primers. Only in-frame clones appear in the TCRdb table, and some are missing; sequencing was by immunoSEQ multiplex PCR. The sample contains more than 150,000 clones, 84% of which appear only once. The sequenced material came from PBMCs. The receptors here all came from a girl aged 2 to 9 in good health and CMV-seropositive.

The chain couples TRBV19 to TRBJ2-7; D possibly corresponds to TRBD1 (7 bases). The V end lost 6 bases, the J end lost 7 bases, and 19 bases lay between the germline ends. Germline CDR1 LNHDA, CDR2 SQIVND (reference sequence). This CDR3 comprises 14 residues. CDR3 loop: CASRMGTAGSEQYF. DNA of the CDR3: TGTGCCAGTAGGATGGGGACAGCGGGTTCGGAGCAGTACTTC.

V and J are TRBV9 and TRBJ2-2, with TRBD2 identical over 9 bases. CDR3 length equals 16 residues. Germline assignment: CDR1 SGDLS and CDR2 YYNGEE. J gave up 6 bases and V 0 bases, and 6 bases lay outside the gene matches. CDR3 in DNA: TGTGCCAGCAGCGTAGTGGCGGGAGGGCCGGCCGGGGAGCTGTTTTTT. This codes for CASSVVAGGPAGELFF.

This chain connects TRBV6-1 to TRBJ1-2; D is unclear. Per germline, CDR1 MNHNS and CDR2 SASEGT. The CDR3 length is 14 residues. The germline V and J ends were trimmed by 5 bases and 1 base, with 11 bases remaining between them. CDR3 DNA: TGTGCCAGCAGTCTACATACAGATAACTATGGCTACACCTTC. Its translation is CASSLHTDNYGYTF.

The V and J genes are TRBV2 and TRBJ2-3; D may be TRBD1 (6 bases). The CDR3 runs to 15 residues. The germline V gene has CDR1 SNHLY and CDR2 FYNNEI. Trimming took 7 bases from V and 4 from J, leaving 18 bases between them. The DNA of the CDR3 is TGTGCCAGCACCGAAGGCAACAGGGTTGCAGATACGCAGTATTTT. This encodes CASTEGNRVADTQYF.

This chain joins TRBV6-1 and TRBJ1-5, with 7 nucleotides matching TRBD1. The CDR3 consists of 14 residues. V lost 4 bases and J lost 7; bases outside the gene matches: 7. Germline V gene data show CDR1 as MNHNS and CDR2 as SASEGT. DNA for the CDR3: TGTGCCAGCAGTGCTAAGACAGGGAGACAGCCCCAGCATTTT. Translated: CASSAKTGRQPQHF.

A word on this clone: The junction departs from germline at one end; a sequencing error may be responsible. At the DNA level, this CDR3 is encoded by other sequences in the same sample as well. The V and J genes are TRBV28 and TRBJ2-1; no clear D. The CDR3 runs to 15 residues. Germline lookup yields CDR1 MDHEN and CDR2 SYDVKM. The CDR3 spells CASSSPPLVDNEQFF. The CDR3 bases are TGCGCCAGCAGTTCTCCTCCGTTGGTAGACAATGAGCAGTTCTTC.

Here the CDR3 reads CASTTTGVPSEAFF. Written as DNA, the CDR3 is TGTGCCAGCACCACAACAGGAGTTCCCAGTGAAGCTTTCTTT. The rearrangement links TRBV28 to TRBJ1-1; TRBD1 might be the D (5 bases). The CDR3 extends over 14 amino acids. Trimming took off 7 bases at V and 7 bases at J, with 19 bases between the two ends. The V gene's germline CDR1 is MDHEN and CDR2 SYDVKM.

This clone appeared a single time. The rearrangement links TRBV6-5 to TRBJ1-2; the match to TRBD1 covers 7 bases. The CDR3 has 15 amino acids. The germline V gene has CDR1 MNHEY and CDR2 SVGAGI. V gave up 3 bases and J gave up 0 bases; unmatched junction bases: 4. CDR3 loop: CASSYLTGTNYGYTF. The CDR3 nucleotides read TGTGCCAGCAGTTATTTGACAGGGACTAACTATGGCTACACCTTC.